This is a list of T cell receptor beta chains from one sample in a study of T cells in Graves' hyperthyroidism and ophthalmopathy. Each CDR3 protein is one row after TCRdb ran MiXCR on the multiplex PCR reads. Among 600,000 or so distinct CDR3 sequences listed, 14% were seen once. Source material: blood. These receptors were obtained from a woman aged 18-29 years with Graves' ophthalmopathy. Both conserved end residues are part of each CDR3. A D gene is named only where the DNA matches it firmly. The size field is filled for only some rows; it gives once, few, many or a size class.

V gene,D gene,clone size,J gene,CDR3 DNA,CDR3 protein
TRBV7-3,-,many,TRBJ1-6,TGTGCCAGCAGCTTATTTGAGGGATCACCCCTCCACTTT,CASSLFEGSPLHF
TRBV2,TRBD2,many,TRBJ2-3,TGTGCCAGCAGTGTCTATAGCGGGAGTGCAGATACGCAGTATTTT,CASSVYSGSADTQYF
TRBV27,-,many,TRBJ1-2,TGTGCCAGCAGTTTCGCTCCGAACTATGGCTACACCTTC,CASSFAPNYGYTF
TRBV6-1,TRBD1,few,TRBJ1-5,TGTCACAGGGGACAGACGGTACCTTATAGCAATCAGCCCCAGCATTTT,CHRGQTVPYSNQPQHF
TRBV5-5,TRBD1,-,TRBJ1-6,TGTGCCAGCAGCCCCGGGACAGGGGGGGATAATTCACCCCTCCACTTT,CASSPGTGGDNSPLHF
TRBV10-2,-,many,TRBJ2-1,TGCGCCAGCAGTGAGTCGAGGGCGGCTTTCTCCTACAATGAGCAGTTCTTC,CASSESRAAFSYNEQFF
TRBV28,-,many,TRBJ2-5,TGTGCCAGCAGTTTCCGGACCCGAAAAGAGACCCAGTACTTC,CASSFRTRKETQYF
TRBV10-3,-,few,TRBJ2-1,TGTGCCATCAGTGAGTCTGGGGTAAATGAGCAGTTCTTC,CAISESGVNEQFF
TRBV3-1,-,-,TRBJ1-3,TGTGCCAGCAGCCAAGAAACTGGCACTGGAAACACCATATATTTT,CASSQETGTGNTIYF
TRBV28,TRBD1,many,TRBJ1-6,TGTGCCAGCAGTTTCCCGCAGGGGGCCCTTAATTCACCCCTCCACTTT,CASSFPQGALNSPLHF
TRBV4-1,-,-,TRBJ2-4,TGCGCCAGCAGCCTCATTGGTCTGGGCGACAAGTACTTC,CASSLIGLGDKYF
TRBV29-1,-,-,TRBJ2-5,TGCAGCGTTGCAGGTGTGCAGGCCCATCAAGAGACCCAGTACTTC,CSVAGVQAHQETQYF
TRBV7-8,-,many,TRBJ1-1,TGTGCCAGCAGCTTAAGGCCCCTACCCATGAACACTGAAGCTTTCTTT,CASSLRPLPMNTEAFF
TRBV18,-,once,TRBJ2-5,TGTGCCAGCTCACAGACAGGTGGGTACCTGGAGACCCAGTACTTC,CASSQTGGYLETQYF
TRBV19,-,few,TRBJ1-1,TGTGCCAGTAACGGGGGGAACACTGAAGCTTTCTTT,CASNGGNTEAFF
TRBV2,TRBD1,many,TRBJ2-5,TGTGCCAGCAGTGATACTGACAGGGGGCACGAGACCCAGTACTTC,CASSDTDRGHETQYF
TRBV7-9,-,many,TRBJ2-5,TGTGCCAGCAGCCGAGAGGAGGTCTACTCGGAGACCCAGTACTTC,CASSREEVYSETQYF
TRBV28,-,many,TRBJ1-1,TGTTACGTCTCCGGACCGAACACTGAAGCTTTCTTT,CYVSGPNTEAFF
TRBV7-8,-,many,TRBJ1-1,TGTGCCAGCAGCTTAGTGGTCCCGGGCAGCGGCACTGAAGCTTTCTTT,CASSLVVPGSGTEAFF
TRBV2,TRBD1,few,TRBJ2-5,TGTGCCAGCAGTGAAGGGACAGGAGCATCTAGGTACTTC,CASSEGTGASRYF
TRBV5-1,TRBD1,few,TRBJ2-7,TGCGCCAGCAGCCGGGGACAGGGGGTTGACGAGCAGTACTTC,CASSRGQGVDEQYF
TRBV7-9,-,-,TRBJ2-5,TGTGCCAGCACCCCCGTTGGGCCCGAGACCCAGTACTTC,CASTPVGPETQYF
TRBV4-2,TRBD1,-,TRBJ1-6,TGTGCCAGCAGCCATCATGCCGGGACAGTAATTAGGTCCTATAATTCACCCCTCCACTTT,CASSHHAGTVIRSYNSPLHF
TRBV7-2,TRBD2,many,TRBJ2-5,TGTGCCAGCAAGGAACTAGCGGGAAACCAAGAGACCCAGTACTTC,CASKELAGNQETQYF
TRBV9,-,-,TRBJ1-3,TGTGCCAGCAGCACCGGAGGGGCGAGGTCTGGAAACACCATATATTTT,CASSTGGARSGNTIYF
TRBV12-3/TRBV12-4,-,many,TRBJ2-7,TGTGCCAGTTCAGACGAGGACGAGCAGTACTTC,CASSDEDEQYF
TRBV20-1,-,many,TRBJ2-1,TGCAGTGCTAGAGTTTTCGACGGGCCCAATGAGCAGTTCTTC,CSARVFDGPNEQFF
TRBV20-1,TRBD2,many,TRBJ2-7,TGCAGTGCTATAGCTAGCGGGAGGGCCGTATACTACGAGCAGTACTTC,CSAIASGRAVYYEQYF
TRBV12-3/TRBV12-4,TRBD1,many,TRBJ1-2,TGTGCCAGCAGAGCCTCGGGACAGACGGGCTATGGCTACACCTTC,CASRASGQTGYGYTF
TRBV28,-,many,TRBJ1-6,TGTGCCAGCAGTTTAAGGCCTCGGGCGTCACCCCTCCACTTT,CASSLRPRASPLHF
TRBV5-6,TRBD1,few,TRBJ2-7,TGTGCCAGCAGCTTGGCGGGACAGAGGTACGAGCAGTACTTC,CASSLAGQRYEQYF
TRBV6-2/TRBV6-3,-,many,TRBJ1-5,TGTGCCAGCACCAACGGGGGGTTTGGCAATCAGCCCCAGCATTTT,CASTNGGFGNQPQHF
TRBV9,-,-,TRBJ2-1,TGTGCCAGCAGCGAAGAAGGGCACCTCTACAATGAGCAGTTCTTC,CASSEEGHLYNEQFF
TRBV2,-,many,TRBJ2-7,TGTGCCAGCAGTCGGGACGGAACTTACGAGCAGTACTTC,CASSRDGTYEQYF
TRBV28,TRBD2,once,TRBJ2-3,TGTGCCAGCAGTTTATCATTAGCGGGAGGCGTCTCCGGTACGCAGTATTTT,CASSLSLAGGVSGTQYF
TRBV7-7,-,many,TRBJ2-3,TGTGCTAGCAGCGAACTTTCTTCAGTGGATACGCAGTATTTT,CASSELSSVDTQYF
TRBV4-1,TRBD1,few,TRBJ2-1,TGCGCCAGCAGCCACTACGGGACAGCCTACAATGAGCAGTTCTTC,CASSHYGTAYNEQFF
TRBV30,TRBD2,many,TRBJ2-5,TGTGCCTGGTGGAGGACTAGCGGGGGGACCCAGTACTTC,CAWWRTSGGTQYF
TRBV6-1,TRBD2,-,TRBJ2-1,TGTGCCAGCAGAAACGGTGGGACTAGTTACAATGAGCAGTTCTTC,CASRNGGTSYNEQFF
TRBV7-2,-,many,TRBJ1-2,TGTGCCAGCAGCTTAGGACCCGAGCTAGGGTATGGCTACACCTTC,CASSLGPELGYGYTF
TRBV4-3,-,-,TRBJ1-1,TGCGCCAGCAGCCAAGATAATAGGGGAGTCGCTGAAGCTTTCTTT,CASSQDNRGVAEAFF
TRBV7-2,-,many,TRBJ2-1,TGTGCCAGCAGATTGGGACAGCGGGATGAGCAGTTCTTC,CASRLGQRDEQFF
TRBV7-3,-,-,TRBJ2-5,TGTGCCAGCAGCCAAGATCGATTGGTGACGGGAGAGACCCAGTACTTC,CASSQDRLVTGETQYF
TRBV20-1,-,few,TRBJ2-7,TGCAGTGCTAGAGATATACAGGGACCCTACGAGCAGTACTTC,CSARDIQGPYEQYF
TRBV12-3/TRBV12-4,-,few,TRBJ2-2,TGTGCCAGCACTCCCCGGGTGATCCGGCGGACCGGGGAGCTGTTTTTT,CASTPRVIRRTGELFF
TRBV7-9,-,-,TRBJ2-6,TGTGCCAGCAGCCCACCAGGCGGACATACGAATCGTAAGGCCAACGTCCCGACTTTC,CASSPPGGHTNRKANVPTF
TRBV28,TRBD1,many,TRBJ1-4,TGTGCCAGCAGTTTAATCGGGACAGGGGGCGCCGCTAATGAAAAACTGTTTTTT,CASSLIGTGGAANEKLFF
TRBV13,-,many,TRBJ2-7,TGTGCCAGCAGCTTAGGCCTGCAGGGTTGGGACGAGCAGTACTTC,CASSLGLQGWDEQYF
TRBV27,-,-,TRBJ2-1,TGTGCCATCTATAAAGCACCCGGTGAGCAGTTCTTC,CAIYKAPGEQFF